Following are 22 T cell receptor beta chains from one sample sequenced in a study of blood T cell repertoires in COVID-19. Here immunoSEQ multiplex PCR was the method, and the copy in TCRdb shows in-frame clones only, minus some. Of 200,000 to 250,000 clones listed, approximately 80% are singletons. Material: PBMCs or T cells enriched from blood (not recorded which). These receptors all stem from a man in his sixties who had recovered from COVID-19.

This clone was detected only once. The chain recombines TRBV2 with TRBJ2-1; 10 nucleotides agree with TRBD2. CDR3 length: 15 residues. The V segment lost 6 bases and the J segment 4 bases; nucleotides outside the gene matches: 6. CDR1 is SNHLY, CDR2 FYNNEI, per germline. The CDR3 DNA reads as TGTGCCAGCAGGCCCACTAGCGGGGTATACAATGAGCAGTTCTTC. Translation gives CASRPTSGVYNEQFF.

As DNA, the CDR3 is TGTGCCAGCTCAGAACGACAGGGCGACGAGCAGTACTTC. As protein: CASSERQGDEQYF. V is TRBV18 and J is TRBJ2-7; 7 bases map to TRBD1. This CDR3 has 13 amino acids. From germline, CDR1 is KGHSH and CDR2 LQKENI. With V trimmed by 5 bases and J by 5 bases, 6 bases remained unmatched.

The genes are TRBV3-1 (or the pseudogene TRBV3-2) and TRBJ2-7; perhaps TRBD2 as D (5 bases). The V and J ends lost 3 bases and 4 bases respectively, with 10 bases between them. The CDR3 covers 13 residues. From germline, CDR1 is LGHDT and CDR2 YNNKEL (reference sequence). CDR3 in DNA: TGTGCCAGCAGCCATCCACTAGTTTACGAGCAGTACTTC. This codes for CASSHPLVYEQYF.

This chain uses TRBV6-2 or TRBV6-3 with TRBJ2-3; D is perhaps TRBD1 (5 bases). Looked up from germline, CDR1 is MNHEY and CDR2 is SVGEGT. The CDR3 spans 14 residues. Trimming cost V 6 bases and J 6 bases, with 16 bases left between them. The chain's CDR3 is CASSHHQGGDTQYF. CDR3 sequence (DNA): TGTGCCAGCAGCCACCACCAGGGTGGGGATACGCAGTATTTT.

This clone was seen just once. The V call is TRBV28, the J call TRBJ2-3; D unclear. This CDR3 has 11 residues. The V gene's germline CDR1 is MDHEN and CDR2 SYDVKM. Trimming took off 7 bases at V and 2 bases at J, with 4 bases between the two ends. CDR3 in amino acids: CASTFTDTQYF. CDR3 DNA sequence: TGTGCCAGCACGTTCACAGATACGCAGTATTTT.

The V and J genes are TRBV7-9 and TRBJ1-2, with TRBD1 identical over 9 bases. The CDR3 extends over 15 amino acids. Germline V CDR1 and CDR2: SEHNR, FQNEAQ (reference sequence). J lost 4 bases, V lost 4 bases, and 7 bases had no gene match. CDR3 region: CASSSASGQGYGYTF. The CDR3 DNA reads as TGTGCCAGCAGCTCAGCTTCGGGACAGGGCTATGGCTACACCTTC.

V usage is TRBV6-1 and J usage is TRBJ2-7; a possible D gene is TRBD1 (6 bases). The CDR3 runs 14 residues. V lost 2 bases to trimming and J lost 1 base, with 9 bases between them. Germline lookup yields CDR1 MNHNS and CDR2 SASEGT. The CDR3 nucleotides are TGTGCCAGCAGTGAAATCGGACAGTCCTACGAGCAGTACTTC. Translated: CASSEIGQSYEQYF.

The CDR3 spells CASSGQGYGYTF. CDR3 nucleotide sequence: TGTGCCAGCAGTGGACAGGGGTATGGCTACACCTTC. This sequence joins TRBV12-3 or TRBV12-4 and TRBJ1-2, with TRBD1 matching over 9 bases. V lost 5 bases and J lost 5; bases outside the gene matches: 0. This CDR3 contains 12 residues.

V usage is TRBV29-1 and J usage is TRBJ2-3, with a weak D call TRBD1 (6 bases). Germline-derived CDR1 and CDR2 are SQVTM and ANQGSEA. The V and J ends lost 4 bases and 1 base respectively, with 9 bases between them. This CDR3 is built from 13 residues. Here the CDR3 reads CSVGKGGTDTQYF. The CDR3 DNA reads as TGCAGCGTTGGAAAGGGGGGCACAGATACGCAGTATTTT.

The chain carries TRBV7-8 and TRBJ2-5; D may be TRBD2 (6 bases). Germline CDR1 SGHVS, CDR2 FQNEAQ. The CDR3 runs to 14 residues. The V gene lost 5 bases and the J gene lost 4 bases, with 14 bases spanning the gap. CDR3 bases: TGTGCCAGCAGCCCGCAGAAAGCGGGAGAGACCCAGTACTTC. It translates to CASSPQKAGETQYF.

This chain connects TRBV3-1 (or the pseudogene TRBV3-2) to TRBJ2-3, with D tentatively TRBD2 (5 bases). Germline CDR1 LGHDT, CDR2 YNNKEL (reference sequence). The CDR3 is 14 amino acids. Deletions cut 0 bases from V and 6 bases from J, with 10 bases between. The CDR3 bases are TGTGCCAGCAGCCAAGATCGAGGGTTGGATACGCAGTATTTT. Amino acid sequence: CASSQDRGLDTQYF.

J is TRBJ2-5 and V is TRBV29-1; 10 bases line up with TRBD2. Germline V gene data show CDR1 as SQVTM and CDR2 as ANQGSEA. CDR3 size: 16 residues. With 0 bases clipped from V and 3 bases from J, the junction kept 7 bases outside the gene matches. The CDR3 DNA reads TGCAGCGTTGAAGACCTACCTCTAGCGGGGGAAGAGACCCAGTACTTC. Its translation: CSVEDLPLAGEETQYF.

Only a few counts were recorded for this clone. The chain couples TRBV10-3 to TRBJ2-1; the match to TRBD2 covers 9 bases. The junction had 13 bases not matched to a gene; V was cut back by 0 bases and J by 7 bases. From germline, CDR1 is ENHRY and CDR2 SYGVKD. The CDR3 is made up of 18 amino acids. The CDR3 reads CAISESGRASGDRNEQFF. The DNA of the CDR3 is TGTGCCATCAGTGAGTCGGGTAGGGCTAGCGGGGATCGGAATGAGCAGTTCTTC.

This clone was observed a single time. V usage is TRBV5-4 and J usage is TRBJ2-2, with D possibly being TRBD1 (6 bases). From germline, CDR1 is SGHNT and CDR2 YYREEE (reference sequence). Trimming pared 3 bases from V and 6 bases from J, leaving 21 bases between. The length of the CDR3 is 17 residues. The CDR3 is CASSSQTTGFASGELFF. CDR3 sequence (DNA): TGTGCCAGCAGCTCCCAAACCACAGGGTTTGCATCCGGGGAGCTGTTTTTT.

The V and J genes are TRBV6-5 and TRBJ1-3; maybe TRBD1 (5 bases). Trimming removed 0 bases from V and 0 bases from J, with 9 bases in between. CDR1 is MNHEY and CDR2 is SVGAGI in the germline V gene. The CDR3 is 16 amino acids. The CDR3 bases are TGTGCCAGCAGTTACTCTAGGGGTAGCTCTGGAAACACCATATATTTT. Its translation is CASSYSRGSSGNTIYF.

The chain uses TRBV5-1 and TRBJ2-5; 12 bases map to TRBD2. Germline V gene lookup returns CDR1 SGHRS and CDR2 YFSETQ. The CDR3 runs 16 residues. Trimming at V came to 0 bases and at J to 5 bases, leaving 5 bases not matched to a gene. The CDR3 is CASSLVLAGGSETQYF. The CDR3 DNA is TGCGCCAGCAGCTTGGTACTAGCGGGGGGCTCGGAGACCCAGTACTTC.

The chain combines TRBV7-2 with TRBJ1-5; D gene ambiguous. V dropped 1 base and J dropped 2 bases, with 12 bases sitting between them. Germline-derived CDR1 and CDR2 are SGHTA and FQGNSA. CDR3 size: 16 residues. CDR3 in DNA: TGTGCCAGCAGCTTAGTGGGAGGGAAGGGCAATCAGCCCCAGCATTTT. The encoded protein is CASSLVGGKGNQPQHF.

This clone was counted only a few times. The chain carries TRBV11-3 and TRBJ2-1; 9 positions agree with TRBD2. The CDR3 is 15 amino acids. Germline V gives CDR1 SGHNT, CDR2 YENEEA. Unmatched junction bases numbered 8, after V lost 2 bases and J lost 9 bases. This CDR3 reads CASSLTGLAYTEQFF. The CDR3 DNA reads as TGTGCCAGCAGCTTAACGGGACTAGCTTATACTGAGCAGTTCTTC.

This clone was seen a handful of times. The V call is TRBV29-1, the J call TRBJ1-4; the match to TRBD1 covers 9 bases. CDR3 length: 11 amino acids. V lost 7 bases to trimming and J lost 8 bases; unmatched junction nucleotides: 2. Germline lookup yields CDR1 SQVTM and CDR2 ANQGSEA. For the CDR3, the DNA is TGCAGCGGGGGACAGGGCGAAAAACTGTTTTTT. Protein sequence: CSGGQGEKLFF.

This clone was seen a single time. The chain is built from TRBV11-3 and TRBJ2-1; 12 bases are shared with TRBD1. Looked up from germline, CDR1 is SGHNT and CDR2 is YENEEA. The ends lost 0 bases at V and 5 bases at J; junction bases unmatched: 5. CDR3 length: 17 residues. The CDR3 protein is CASSLEAGQGADNEQFF. The CDR3 DNA sequence: TGTGCCAGCAGCTTAGAGGCGGGACAGGGGGCCGACAATGAGCAGTTCTTC.

The rearrangement uses TRBV6-1 and TRBJ1-5, with 7 bases lining up with TRBD1. The CDR3 runs to 18 residues. Germline V gives CDR1 MNHNS, CDR2 SASEGT. J lost 0 bases, V lost 3 bases, and 11 bases had no gene match. The CDR3 spells CASSDRRGTDYSNQPQHF. Here the CDR3 DNA reads TGTGCCAGCAGTGATCGTAGGGGGACAGATTATAGCAATCAGCCCCAGCATTTT.

The chain recombines TRBV7-3 with TRBJ1-2, with D perhaps TRBD1 (6 bases). Trimming took off 2 bases at V and 7 bases at J, with 17 bases between the two ends. Germline-derived CDR1 and CDR2 are SGHTA and FQGTGA. CDR3 size: 15 residues. The chain's CDR3 is CASSLDGTPGLGYTF. The CDR3 bases are TGTGCCAGCAGCTTAGATGGGACACCCGGGCTTGGCTACACCTTC. The complete variable domain, with remaining parts taken from reference TRBV7-3 and TRBJ1-2, reads GAGVSQTPSNKVTEKGKYVELRCDPISGHTALYWYRQSLGQGPEFLIYFQGTGAADDSGLPNDRFFAVRPEGSVSTLKIQRTERGDSAVYLCASSLDGTPGLGYTFGSGTRLTVV.